One sample yielded the 14 T cell receptor beta chains listed below, sequenced in a study of shared clonotypes between healthy human individuals. Sequencing used immunoSEQ multiplex PCR; TCRdb keeps in-frame clones, though not all of them. Of more than 2 million clones listed, under 97% were seen once; the top ten hold around 0.13%. Material: naive CD4+ T cells sorted from blood. Stated subset: CD45RA+ positively selected. The receptors were gathered from a man younger than 35 in good health.

V usage is TRBV5-1 and J usage is TRBJ2-5; TRBD2 agrees at 15 bases. From germline, CDR1 is SGHRS and CDR2 YFSETQ. There are 17 residues in the CDR3. The J segment lost 3 bases and the V segment lost 2 bases, leaving 5 bases of the junction unmatched. As DNA, the CDR3 is TGCGCCAGCAGCTTACGGTGGACTAGCGGGGGGGAAGAGACCCAGTACTTC. It encodes CASSLRWTSGGEETQYF.

In this sample, this clone turned up once. The V call is TRBV5-1, the J call TRBJ2-7; TRBD1 agrees at 7 bases. CDR1 SGHRS and CDR2 YFSETQ come from the germline V gene. This CDR3 is 14 amino acids long. Germline trimming cut 7 bases from V and 3 bases from J; bases unmatched to any gene: 10. CDR3 nucleotides: TGCGCCAGCCGACTATCCAGGGGGAACTACGAGCAGTACTTC. Its translation is CASRLSRGNYEQYF.

This clone was observed once. The chain recombines TRBV5-1 with TRBJ2-7, with D unresolved. CDR3 length: 15 amino acids. V lost 2 bases to trimming and J lost 0 bases, with 12 bases between them. Germline values: CDR1 SGHRS, CDR2 YFSETQ. The CDR3 spells CASSFGFTSSYEQYF. CDR3 nucleotides: TGCGCCAGCAGCTTTGGGTTTACCAGCTCCTACGAGCAGTACTTC.

This rearrangement joins TRBV5-1 to TRBJ1-4; 11 nucleotides align to TRBD1. CDR1 is SGHRS, CDR2 YFSETQ, per germline. Trimming took 0 bases from V and 8 from J; bases not matched to a gene: 9. The length of the CDR3 is 17 residues. The CDR3 DNA follows: TGCGCCAGCAGCTTGGAGGTGATGGACAGGGGGCGAGAAAAACTGTTTTTT. It is translated as CASSLEVMDRGREKLFF.

This clone is a singleton in its sample. The J gene is TRBJ1-2, the V gene TRBV15; perhaps TRBD1 as D (5 bases). This CDR3 region has 16 residues. Trimming shortened V by 5 bases and J by 6 bases, and 22 bases separated the two germline ends. The germline V gene encodes CDR1 LNHNV and CDR2 YYDKDF (reference sequence). The CDR3 DNA reads TGTGCCACCAGCTCAGGAGGGAGGGGAGGTCGCGATGGCTACACCTTC. The encoded protein is CATSSGGRGGRDGYTF.

The chain links TRBV5-1 to TRBJ1-1; a weak D match, TRBD1 (6 bases). The CDR3 runs 15 residues. Germline CDR1 is SGHRS and CDR2 is YFSETQ. Trimming shortened V by 0 bases and J by 1 base, and 10 bases separated the two germline ends. CDR3 DNA: TGCGCCAGCAGCTTGGTCGCAGGGGAGAACACTGAAGCTTTCTTT. Residues: CASSLVAGENTEAFF.

This clone was recorded once. The chain is built from TRBV19 and TRBJ2-6; the D gene is possibly TRBD1 (6 bases). The CDR3 covers 19 residues. The germline gives CDR1 LNHDA, CDR2 SQIVND (reference sequence). V was pared by 6 bases and J by 2 bases, with 23 bases between. The CDR3 reads CASRTKGRDIGTGANVLTF. DNA of the CDR3: TGTGCCAGTAGGACTAAGGGCCGGGACATCGGCACTGGGGCCAACGTCCTGACTTTC.

This clone is a singleton in its sample. V is TRBV9 and J is TRBJ1-3; 7 bases line up with TRBD1. Per the germline V gene, CDR1 is SGDLS and CDR2 is YYNGEE. The CDR3 spans 17 residues. The V segment lost 0 bases and the J segment 4 bases; nucleotides outside the gene matches: 10. This chain's CDR3 is CASSVGEGGANGNTIYF. The CDR3 bases are TGTGCCAGCAGCGTAGGAGAAGGGGGCGCGAACGGAAACACCATATATTTT.

The genes are TRBV6-5 and TRBJ1-1, with no clear D. CDR1 and CDR2 from the germline V gene are MNHEY and SVGAGI. V was pared by 8 bases and J by 2 bases, with 15 bases between. This CDR3 is built from 14 residues. CDR3 in amino acids: CASRTYGLNTEAFF. The CDR3 DNA sequence: TGTGCCAGCCGCACCTACGGACTAAACACTGAAGCTTTCTTT.

V is TRBV7-9 and J is TRBJ2-3; D might be TRBD2 (5 bases). Germline V gives CDR1 SEHNR, CDR2 FQNEAQ (reference sequence). With 8 bases removed from V and 0 bases from J, the gap between germline ends came to 12 bases. The CDR3 runs 14 residues. CDR3 sequence (DNA): TGTGCCAGCTCAGGCGGGCCCAGCACAGATACGCAGTATTTT. Its translation is CASSGGPSTDTQYF.

This chain connects TRBV19 to TRBJ1-2, with D perhaps TRBD1 (5 bases). Germline V gene lookup returns CDR1 LNHDA and CDR2 SQIVND (reference sequence). This CDR3 contains 16 residues. Deletions cut 4 bases from V and 2 bases from J, with 17 bases between. CDR3 amino acids: CASSTPRQPKNYGYTF. As DNA, the CDR3 is TGTGCCAGTAGTACACCCCGACAGCCCAAGAACTATGGCTACACCTTC. Full variable domain (remainder filled in from reference TRBV19 and TRBJ1-2): DGGITQSPKYLFRKEGQNVTLSCEQNLNHDAMYWYRQDPGQGLRLIYYSQIVNDFQKGDIAEGYSVSREKKESFPLTVTSAQKNPTAFYLCASSTPRQPKNYGYTFGSGTRLTVV.

This chain joins TRBV10-3 and TRBJ2-1; 10 bases match TRBD2. CDR1 is ENHRY and CDR2 is SYGVKD in the germline V gene. The CDR3 contains 15 residues. Unmatched junction bases numbered 5, after V lost 4 bases and J lost 5 bases. CDR3 in DNA: TGTGCCATCAGTGCACAACTAGCGGGAAACAATGAGCAGTTCTTC. Its protein product is CAISAQLAGNNEQFF.

V and J are TRBV6-4 and TRBJ2-7; 9 positions match TRBD1. Germline CDR1 reads MRHNA; CDR2 reads SNTAGT. V lost 7 bases and J lost 9; bases outside the gene matches: 16. The CDR3 totals 15 residues. CDR3 loop: CASNPSRDRDLGQYF. In DNA, the CDR3 is TGTGCCAGCAATCCTTCACGGGACAGGGACCTAGGGCAGTACTTC.

The J gene is TRBJ2-1, the V gene TRBV5-4; D possibly corresponds to TRBD2 (6 bases). The CDR3 runs 15 residues. Germline CDR1 SGHNT, CDR2 YYREEE (reference sequence). V lost 3 bases, J lost 2 bases, and 12 bases lay in between. DNA for the CDR3: TGTGCCAGCAGCTCGGACTACTCCACCTACAATGAGCAGTTCTTC. This translates into CASSSDYSTYNEQFF.